These T cell receptor beta chains were read from a single sample in a study of tumor and adjacent non-tumor tissue in lung cancer. TCRdb re-derived calls from the multiplex PCR reads in MiXCR, one entry per CDR3 protein. The table lists approximately 71,000 distinct CDR3 sequences, about 61% of them singletons. The source material was lung tumor tissue. The source is a man between 45 and 60 years old with non-small cell lung cancer. CDR3s include the opening cysteine and the closing phenylalanine or tryptophan. Each record gives: J gene, D gene, V gene, clone size, CDR3 protein, CDR3 DNA. The D gene is left open where the match is weak. Where a row states a size, it is once, few, many or the class of an expanded clone; other rows omit it.

j_call: TRBJ1-2
d_call: -
v_call: TRBV20-1
clone_size: many
cdr3_aa: CSARDLGQSGYTF
cdr3_nt: TGCAGTGCTAGAGATCTGGGCCAGTCTGGCTACACCTTC

j_call: TRBJ1-2
d_call: TRBD1
v_call: TRBV7-9
clone_size: -
cdr3_aa: CASSRTGAQNYGYTF
cdr3_nt: TGTGCCAGCAGCCGGACAGGGGCTCAAAACTATGGCTACACCTTC

j_call: TRBJ2-4
d_call: -
v_call: TRBV5-6
clone_size: many
cdr3_aa: CASSLWGAKNIQYF
cdr3_nt: TGTGCCAGCAGCTTGTGGGGAGCCAAAAACATTCAGTACTTC

j_call: TRBJ2-7
d_call: -
v_call: TRBV4-1
clone_size: -
cdr3_aa: CASSQDRDDPYGQYF
cdr3_nt: TGCGCCAGCAGCCAAGATCGGGACGATCCCTACGGGCAGTACTTC

j_call: TRBJ1-5
d_call: -
v_call: TRBV5-1
clone_size: many
cdr3_aa: CASSLSWDQPQHF
cdr3_nt: TGCGCCAGCAGCTTGAGCTGGGATCAGCCCCAGCATTTT

j_call: TRBJ2-3
d_call: TRBD2
v_call: TRBV7-9
clone_size: -
cdr3_aa: CASSLVAGGRADTHCF
cdr3_nt: TGTGCCAGCAGCCTAGTAGCGGGAGGTCGAGCAGATACGCACTGTTTT

j_call: TRBJ2-7
d_call: -
v_call: TRBV4-1
clone_size: many
cdr3_aa: CASSQGLHYEQYF
cdr3_nt: TGCGCCAGCAGCCAAGGTCTTCACTACGAGCAGTACTTC

j_call: TRBJ1-2
d_call: TRBD1
v_call: TRBV28
clone_size: -
cdr3_aa: CASKPGQPYGYTF
cdr3_nt: TGTGCCAGCAAACCGGGACAGCCTTATGGCTACACCTTC

j_call: TRBJ2-4
d_call: -
v_call: TRBV20-1
clone_size: -
cdr3_aa: CSASASAGSKSIQYF
cdr3_nt: TGCAGTGCTAGTGCGTCGGCAGGGTCCAAAAGCATTCAGTACTTC

j_call: TRBJ2-5
d_call: -
v_call: TRBV10-2
clone_size: -
cdr3_aa: CASSELKERGSQYF
cdr3_nt: TGCGCCAGCAGTGAGTTAAAGGAGCGTGGATCCCAGTACTTC

j_call: TRBJ1-1
d_call: TRBD1
v_call: TRBV18
clone_size: -
cdr3_aa: CASSRGQGETEAFF
cdr3_nt: TGTGCCAGCTCACGCGGACAGGGGGAAACTGAAGCTTTCTTT

j_call: TRBJ2-1
d_call: -
v_call: TRBV28
clone_size: few
cdr3_aa: CASSRAQTYNEQFF
cdr3_nt: TGTGCCAGCTCGAGGGCGCAGACCTACAATGAGCAGTTCTTC

j_call: TRBJ2-1
d_call: -
v_call: TRBV28
clone_size: few
cdr3_aa: CASTLRDAREQFF
cdr3_nt: TGTGCCAGCACCCTAAGGGATGCCCGAGAGCAGTTCTTC

j_call: TRBJ1-5
d_call: -
v_call: TRBV24-1
clone_size: few
cdr3_aa: CATSGAGDTWQPQHF
cdr3_nt: TGTGCCACCAGTGGAGCTGGGGATACCTGGCAGCCCCAGCATTTT

j_call: TRBJ2-6
d_call: TRBD2
v_call: TRBV5-4
clone_size: -
cdr3_aa: CASSLGGGPKSGANVLTF
cdr3_nt: TGTGCCAGCAGCTTGGGGGGAGGGCCGAAGTCTGGGGCCAACGTCTTGACTTTC

j_call: TRBJ2-1
d_call: TRBD2
v_call: TRBV4-2
clone_size: -
cdr3_aa: CASSGTSGGKRNVQFF
cdr3_nt: TGTGCCAGCAGCGGAACTAGCGGGGGCAAGAGGAATGTGCAGTTCTTC

j_call: TRBJ2-2
d_call: TRBD2
v_call: TRBV4-2
clone_size: -
cdr3_aa: CASSQEGLAWVNTGELFF
cdr3_nt: TGTGCCAGCAGCCAAGAGGGACTAGCGTGGGTGAATACCGGGGAGCTGTTTTTT

j_call: TRBJ2-2
d_call: -
v_call: TRBV5-1
clone_size: once
cdr3_aa: CAGSLILSATGELFF
cdr3_nt: TGCGCCGGCAGCTTGATCCTCTCTGCCACCGGGGAGCTGTTTTTT

j_call: TRBJ1-5
d_call: -
v_call: TRBV7-8
clone_size: -
cdr3_aa: CASSIAPESNQPRHF
cdr3_nt: TGTGCCAGCAGCATAGCACCGGAGAGCAATCAGCCCCGGCATTTT

j_call: TRBJ2-1
d_call: TRBD2
v_call: TRBV12-3/TRBV12-4
clone_size: -
cdr3_aa: CASTLGLYNEWFF
cdr3_nt: TGTGCCAGCACCCTGGGACTATACAATGAGTGGTTCTTC

j_call: TRBJ2-3
d_call: -
v_call: TRBV11-3
clone_size: -
cdr3_aa: CASSPRTSGFEDTQYF
cdr3_nt: TGTGCCAGCAGCCCACGGACAAGCGGGTTTGAAGATACGCAGTATTTT

j_call: TRBJ2-7
d_call: -
v_call: TRBV5-4
clone_size: -
cdr3_aa: CACSLATAGGVNYEQYF
cdr3_nt: TGTGCCTGCAGCTTGGCCACGGCGGGTGGGGTCAACTACGAGCAATACTTC

j_call: TRBJ2-2
d_call: -
v_call: TRBV10-2
clone_size: once
cdr3_aa: CASSPGVANTGELFF
cdr3_nt: TGCGCCAGCAGCCCGGGGGTGGCCAACACCGGGGAGCTGTTTTTT

j_call: TRBJ2-5
d_call: -
v_call: TRBV4-1
clone_size: -
cdr3_aa: CASSQEGVRNF
cdr3_nt: TGCGCTAGCAGCCAAGAAGGTGTCCGGAACTTC

j_call: TRBJ2-6
d_call: TRBD1
v_call: TRBV19
clone_size: -
cdr3_aa: CASSGPTGGNALMANVLTF
cdr3_nt: TGTGCCAGTAGTGGACCGACAGGGGGCAACGCACTTATGGCCAACGTCCTGACTTTC

j_call: TRBJ2-7
d_call: -
v_call: TRBV10-1
clone_size: many
cdr3_aa: CASSEGLGSKQYF
cdr3_nt: TGCGCCAGCAGTGAGGGACTTGGTAGCAAGCAGTACTTC

j_call: TRBJ1-2
d_call: TRBD1
v_call: TRBV5-1
clone_size: few
cdr3_aa: CASSLVEGAYYGYTF
cdr3_nt: TGCGCCAGCAGCTTGGTTGAGGGGGCCTACTATGGCTACACCTTC

j_call: TRBJ2-3
d_call: -
v_call: TRBV11-2
clone_size: many
cdr3_aa: CASSLRSIPGTDTQYF
cdr3_nt: TGTGCCAGCAGCTTAAGGAGCATCCCTGGCACAGATACGCAGTATTTT

j_call: TRBJ2-7
d_call: -
v_call: TRBV11-2
clone_size: -
cdr3_aa: CVSSIDRYEQYF
cdr3_nt: TGTGTCAGCAGCATAGATAGGTACGAGCAGTACTTC

j_call: TRBJ2-5
d_call: -
v_call: TRBV29-1
clone_size: many
cdr3_aa: CSVRQAQGETQYF
cdr3_nt: TGCAGCGTCCGACAGGCCCAGGGGGAGACCCAGTACTTC

j_call: TRBJ2-7
d_call: -
v_call: TRBV6-6
clone_size: -
cdr3_aa: CANSPRYEQYF
cdr3_nt: TGTGCCAACAGCCCGAGGTACGAGCAGTACTTC

j_call: TRBJ2-7
d_call: TRBD1
v_call: TRBV20-1
clone_size: -
cdr3_aa: CSARIPGQGRYEQYF
cdr3_nt: TGCAGTGCTAGAATTCCGGGACAGGGGCGCTACGAGCAGTACTTC

j_call: TRBJ2-1
d_call: -
v_call: TRBV11-2
clone_size: -
cdr3_aa: CASSSFAIRPPGVFF
cdr3_nt: TGTGCCAGCAGCTCCTTTGCCATACGACCCCCCGGGGTGTTCTTC

j_call: TRBJ1-3
d_call: -
v_call: TRBV30
clone_size: -
cdr3_aa: CAWSPRGNTIYF
cdr3_nt: TGTGCCTGGAGTCCCCGTGGAAACACCATATATTTT

j_call: TRBJ1-1
d_call: -
v_call: TRBV29-1
clone_size: many
cdr3_aa: CSVGSGLNTEAFF
cdr3_nt: TGCAGCGTTGGGTCAGGACTCAACACTGAAGCTTTCTTT

j_call: TRBJ2-7
d_call: -
v_call: TRBV28
clone_size: many
cdr3_aa: CASSLRTLEGNQYF
cdr3_nt: TGTGCCAGCAGTCTACGGACCCTTGAGGGGAATCAGTACTTC

j_call: TRBJ1-6
d_call: -
v_call: TRBV5-5
clone_size: many
cdr3_aa: CASSSLGANSPLHF
cdr3_nt: TGTGCCAGCAGTTCACTGGGGGCCAATTCACCCCTCCACTTT

j_call: TRBJ2-1
d_call: TRBD2
v_call: TRBV5-6
clone_size: many
cdr3_aa: CASSWGVAGPYNEQFF
cdr3_nt: TGTGCCAGCAGTTGGGGGGTAGCGGGACCCTACAATGAGCAGTTCTTC

j_call: TRBJ2-5
d_call: TRBD2
v_call: TRBV20-1
clone_size: -
cdr3_aa: CSVSSPSGTETQYF
cdr3_nt: TGCAGTGTTAGTAGCCCTAGCGGGACTGAGACCCAGTACTTC

j_call: TRBJ2-7
d_call: TRBD2
v_call: TRBV13
clone_size: -
cdr3_aa: CAGSPTAGRGEQCF
cdr3_nt: TGTGCCGGCAGCCCCACAGCGGGGAGGGGCGAGCAGTGCTTC

j_call: TRBJ2-7
d_call: -
v_call: TRBV6-1
clone_size: -
cdr3_aa: CASGEMRSSYEQYF
cdr3_nt: TGTGCCAGCGGTGAAATGCGGAGCTCCTACGAGCAGTACTTC

j_call: TRBJ2-7
d_call: TRBD1
v_call: TRBV11-2
clone_size: many
cdr3_aa: CASSTDRGPYEQYF
cdr3_nt: TGTGCCAGCAGCACGGACAGGGGGCCCTACGAGCAGTACTTC

j_call: TRBJ1-1
d_call: -
v_call: TRBV4-1
clone_size: -
cdr3_aa: CASSQDRWGEAEAFF
cdr3_nt: TGCGCCAGCAGCCAAGACCGATGGGGCGAGGCTGAAGCTTTCTTT

j_call: TRBJ1-5
d_call: TRBD1
v_call: TRBV4-1
clone_size: -
cdr3_aa: CASSERTGGFKPQHF
cdr3_nt: TGCGCCAGTAGCGAACGGACAGGAGGCTTTAAGCCCCAGCATTTT

j_call: TRBJ2-1
d_call: -
v_call: TRBV29-1
clone_size: medium-sized
cdr3_aa: CSVEDRKGAGNEQFF
cdr3_nt: TGCAGCGTTGAAGATCGGAAAGGGGCGGGAAATGAGCAGTTCTTC

j_call: TRBJ2-3
d_call: -
v_call: TRBV6-2/TRBV6-3
clone_size: medium-sized
cdr3_aa: CASRKVLNTDTQYF
cdr3_nt: TGTGCCAGCAGGAAGGTACTAAACACAGATACGCAGTATTTT

j_call: TRBJ2-1
d_call: TRBD2
v_call: TRBV6-5
clone_size: -
cdr3_aa: CVSSYRSQAGSEQFF
cdr3_nt: TGTGTCAGCAGTTACCGTAGCCAAGCGGGAAGTGAGCAGTTCTTC

j_call: TRBJ2-1
d_call: TRBD1
v_call: TRBV12-3/TRBV12-4
clone_size: many
cdr3_aa: CASSSTGGREQFF
cdr3_nt: TGTGCCAGCAGTTCCACAGGGGGGCGGGAGCAGTTCTTC

j_call: TRBJ2-7
d_call: TRBD2
v_call: TRBV28
clone_size: -
cdr3_aa: CASSGGGIHEQYF
cdr3_nt: TGTGCCAGCAGCGGGGGGGGCATCCACGAGCAGTACTTC

j_call: TRBJ2-2
d_call: -
v_call: TRBV5-4
clone_size: -
cdr3_aa: CASSSRGGGLAGTGELFF
cdr3_nt: TGTGCCAGCAGCTCCCGGGGCGGGGGCCTTGCGGGAACCGGGGAGCTGTTTTTT

j_call: TRBJ2-6
d_call: -
v_call: TRBV6-6
clone_size: many
cdr3_aa: CASSLYVSGANVLTF
cdr3_nt: TGTGCCAGCAGCCTTTATGTCTCTGGGGCCAACGTCCTGACTTTC

j_call: TRBJ2-4
d_call: TRBD2
v_call: TRBV2
clone_size: -
cdr3_aa: CASTPLAERNIQYF
cdr3_nt: TGTGCTAGCACCCCACTAGCGGAAAGAAACATTCAGTACTTC

j_call: TRBJ2-7
d_call: -
v_call: TRBV20-1
clone_size: -
cdr3_aa: CIARPPAGRIHEQYF
cdr3_nt: TGCATTGCTAGACCTCCTGCGGGCAGGATCCACGAGCAGTACTTC

j_call: TRBJ1-2
d_call: -
v_call: TRBV6-5
clone_size: many
cdr3_aa: CASREGWYGYTF
cdr3_nt: TGTGCCAGCAGGGAGGGCTGGTATGGCTACACCTTC

j_call: TRBJ2-1
d_call: TRBD1
v_call: TRBV14
clone_size: -
cdr3_aa: CASSHGQVYNEQFF
cdr3_nt: TGCGCCAGCAGCCATGGACAGGTGTACAATGAGCAGTTCTTC

j_call: TRBJ2-5
d_call: -
v_call: TRBV5-8
clone_size: -
cdr3_aa: CASTTIYRDFMATQYF
cdr3_nt: TGTGCCAGCACCACAATTTACCGGGACTTTATGGCGACCCAGTACTTC

j_call: TRBJ2-1
d_call: TRBD2
v_call: TRBV29-1
clone_size: few
cdr3_aa: CIVPGTSGWSSYNEQFF
cdr3_nt: TGCATCGTCCCCGGGACTAGCGGGTGGAGCTCCTACAATGAGCAGTTCTTC

j_call: TRBJ2-3
d_call: TRBD1
v_call: TRBV30
clone_size: -
cdr3_aa: CAWSVQGTGILTDTQYF
cdr3_nt: TGTGCCTGGAGTGTACAGGGGACAGGGATATTGACAGATACGCAGTATTTT

j_call: TRBJ2-1
d_call: TRBD2
v_call: TRBV29-1
clone_size: -
cdr3_aa: CSVLPQGMAGVDEQFF
cdr3_nt: TGCAGCGTTCTCCCTCAGGGAATGGCGGGAGTAGACGAGCAGTTCTTC